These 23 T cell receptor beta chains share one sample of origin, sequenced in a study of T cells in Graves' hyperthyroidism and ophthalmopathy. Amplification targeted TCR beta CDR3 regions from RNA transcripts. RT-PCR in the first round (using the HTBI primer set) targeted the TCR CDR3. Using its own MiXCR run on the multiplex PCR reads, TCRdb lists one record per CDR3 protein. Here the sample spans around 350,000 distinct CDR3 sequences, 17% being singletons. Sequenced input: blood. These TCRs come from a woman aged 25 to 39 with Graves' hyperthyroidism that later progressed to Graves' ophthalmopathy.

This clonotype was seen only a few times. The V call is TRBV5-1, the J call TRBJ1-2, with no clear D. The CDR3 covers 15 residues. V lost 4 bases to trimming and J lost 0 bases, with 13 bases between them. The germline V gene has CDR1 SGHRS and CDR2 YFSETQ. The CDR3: CASSSSAFTNYGYTF. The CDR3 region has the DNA TGCGCCAGCAGCAGTTCAGCCTTCACTAACTATGGCTACACCTTC.

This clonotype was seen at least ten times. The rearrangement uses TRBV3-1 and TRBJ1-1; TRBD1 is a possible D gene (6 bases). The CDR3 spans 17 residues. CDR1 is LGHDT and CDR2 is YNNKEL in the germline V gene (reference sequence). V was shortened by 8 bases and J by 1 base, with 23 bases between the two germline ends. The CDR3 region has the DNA TGTGCCAGCTCACATAGGGGGAGGGTACGGCCGAACACTGAAGCTTTCTTT. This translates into CASSHRGRVRPNTEAFF.

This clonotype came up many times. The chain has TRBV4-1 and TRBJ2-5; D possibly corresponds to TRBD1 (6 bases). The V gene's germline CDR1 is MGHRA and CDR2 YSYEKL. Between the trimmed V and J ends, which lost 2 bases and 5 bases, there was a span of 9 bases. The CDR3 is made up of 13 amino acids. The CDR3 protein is CASSQTGMETQYF. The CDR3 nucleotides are TGCGCCAGCAGCCAAACAGGGATGGAGACCCAGTACTTC.

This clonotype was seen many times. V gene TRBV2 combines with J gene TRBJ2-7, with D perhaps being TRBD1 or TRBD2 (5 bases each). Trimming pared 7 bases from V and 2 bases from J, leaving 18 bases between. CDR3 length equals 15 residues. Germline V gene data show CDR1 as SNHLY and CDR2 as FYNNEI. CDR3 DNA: TGTGCCAGCACCCTGAGGCCGGGACCTGCCTACGAGCAGTACTTC. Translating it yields CASTLRPGPAYEQYF.

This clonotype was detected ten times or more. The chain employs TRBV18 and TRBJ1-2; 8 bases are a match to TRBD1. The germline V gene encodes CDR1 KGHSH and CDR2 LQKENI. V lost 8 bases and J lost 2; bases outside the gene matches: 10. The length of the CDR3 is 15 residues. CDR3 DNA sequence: TGTGCCAGCACGCTAGGACAGGGAGTGAACTATGGCTACACCTTC. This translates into CASTLGQGVNYGYTF.

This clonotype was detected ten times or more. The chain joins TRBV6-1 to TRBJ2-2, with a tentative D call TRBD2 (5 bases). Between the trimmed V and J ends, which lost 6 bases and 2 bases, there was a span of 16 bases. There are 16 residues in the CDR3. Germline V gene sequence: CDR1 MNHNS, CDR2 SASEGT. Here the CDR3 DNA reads TGTGCCAGCAGGAATCGGGATCGGGGTAACACCGGGGAGCTGTTTTTT. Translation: CASRNRDRGNTGELFF.

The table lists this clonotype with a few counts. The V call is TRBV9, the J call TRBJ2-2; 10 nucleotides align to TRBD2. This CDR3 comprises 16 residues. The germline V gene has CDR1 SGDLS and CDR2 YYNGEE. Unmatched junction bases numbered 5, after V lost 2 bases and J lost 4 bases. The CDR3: CASSVSGRARTGELFF. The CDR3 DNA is TGTGCCAGCAGCGTCAGCGGGAGGGCCCGCACCGGGGAGCTGTTTTTT.

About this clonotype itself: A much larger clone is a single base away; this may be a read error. CDR3: CASSQLGNTGAFF. The CDR3 nucleotides read TGTGCCAGCAGCCAACTAGGGAACACTGGAGCTTTCTTT. The rearrangement joins TRBV14 to TRBJ1-1; D unclear. Per the germline V gene, CDR1 is SGHDN and CDR2 is FVKESK. The CDR3 extends over 13 amino acids.

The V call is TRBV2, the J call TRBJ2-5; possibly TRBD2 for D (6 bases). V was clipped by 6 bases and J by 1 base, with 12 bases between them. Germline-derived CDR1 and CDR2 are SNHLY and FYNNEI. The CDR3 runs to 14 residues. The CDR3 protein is CASRTGLTQETQYF. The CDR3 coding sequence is TGTGCCAGCAGAACGGGACTGACCCAAGAGACCCAGTACTTC.

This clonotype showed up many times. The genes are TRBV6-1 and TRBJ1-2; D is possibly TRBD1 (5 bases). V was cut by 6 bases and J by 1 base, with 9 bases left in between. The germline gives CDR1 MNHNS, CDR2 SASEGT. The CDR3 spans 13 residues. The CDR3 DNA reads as TGTGCCAGCAGCCCAGGGATTAACTATGGCTACACCTTC. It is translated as CASSPGINYGYTF.

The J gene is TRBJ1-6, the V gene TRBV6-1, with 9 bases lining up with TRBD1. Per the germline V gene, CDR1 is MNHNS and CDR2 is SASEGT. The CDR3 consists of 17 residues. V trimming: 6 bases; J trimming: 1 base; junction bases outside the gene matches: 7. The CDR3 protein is CASRMGQGGSYNSPLHF. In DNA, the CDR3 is TGTGCCAGCAGGATGGGACAGGGTGGATCCTATAATTCACCCCTCCACTTT.

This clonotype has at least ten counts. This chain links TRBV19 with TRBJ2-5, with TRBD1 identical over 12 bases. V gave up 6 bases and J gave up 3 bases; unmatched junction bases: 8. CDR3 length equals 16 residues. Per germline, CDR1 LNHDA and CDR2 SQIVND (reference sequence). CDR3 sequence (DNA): TGTGCCAGTAGCTTGGGACAGGGGGCTCTCGAAGAGACCCAGTACTTC. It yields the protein CASSLGQGALEETQYF. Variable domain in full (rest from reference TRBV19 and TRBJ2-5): DGGITQSPKYLFRKEGQNVTLSCEQNLNHDAMYWYRQDPGQGLRLIYYSQIVNDFQKGDIAEGYSVSREKKESFPLTVTSAQKNPTAFYLCASSLGQGALEETQYFGPGTRLLVL.

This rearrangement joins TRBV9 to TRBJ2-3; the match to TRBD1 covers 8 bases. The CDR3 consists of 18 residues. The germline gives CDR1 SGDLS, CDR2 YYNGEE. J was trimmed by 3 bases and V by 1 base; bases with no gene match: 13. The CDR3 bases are TGTGCCAGCAGCGTAAATTATACGAGGGACAGGTATACAGATACGCAGTATTTT. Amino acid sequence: CASSVNYTRDRYTDTQYF.

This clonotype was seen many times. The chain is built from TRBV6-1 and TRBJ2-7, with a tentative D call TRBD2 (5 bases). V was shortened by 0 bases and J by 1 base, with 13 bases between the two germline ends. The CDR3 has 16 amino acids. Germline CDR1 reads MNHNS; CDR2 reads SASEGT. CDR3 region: CASSEAMRVGSYEQYF. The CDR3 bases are TGTGCCAGCAGTGAAGCGATGAGGGTCGGGTCCTACGAGCAGTACTTC.

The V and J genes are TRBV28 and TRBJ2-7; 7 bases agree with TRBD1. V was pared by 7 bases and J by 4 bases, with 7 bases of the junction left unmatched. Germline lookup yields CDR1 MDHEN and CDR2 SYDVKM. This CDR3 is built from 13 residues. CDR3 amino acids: CASIRTGAYEQYF. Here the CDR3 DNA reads TGTGCCAGCATCCGCACAGGGGCGTACGAGCAGTACTTC.

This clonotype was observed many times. This chain's CDR3 is CSARSPTGRSDYGYTF. The CDR3 DNA reads TGCAGTGCTAGATCGCCCACAGGAAGAAGTGACTATGGCTACACCTTC. The V and J genes are TRBV20-1 and TRBJ1-2, with TRBD1 as a possible D gene (5 bases). The V end lost 2 bases, the J end lost 3 bases, and 19 bases lay between the germline ends. The CDR3 runs 16 residues. Germline-derived CDR1 and CDR2 are DFQATT and SNEGSKA (reference sequence).

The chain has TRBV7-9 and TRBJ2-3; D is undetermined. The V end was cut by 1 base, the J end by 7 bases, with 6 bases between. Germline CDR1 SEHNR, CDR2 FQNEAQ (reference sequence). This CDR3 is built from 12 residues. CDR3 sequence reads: CASSLVKYTQYF. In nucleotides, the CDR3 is TGTGCCAGCAGCTTAGTAAAATATACGCAGTATTTT.

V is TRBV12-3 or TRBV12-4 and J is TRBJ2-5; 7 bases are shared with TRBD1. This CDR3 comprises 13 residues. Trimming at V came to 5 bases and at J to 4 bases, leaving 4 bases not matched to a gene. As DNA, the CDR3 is TGTGCCAGCAGTGCTTACAGGGGAGAGACCCAGTACTTC. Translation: CASSAYRGETQYF.

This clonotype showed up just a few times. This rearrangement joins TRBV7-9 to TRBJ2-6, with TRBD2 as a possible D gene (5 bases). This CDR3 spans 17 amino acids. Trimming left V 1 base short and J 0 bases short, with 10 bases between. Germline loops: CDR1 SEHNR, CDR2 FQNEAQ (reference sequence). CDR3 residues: CASSLGSLASGANVLTF. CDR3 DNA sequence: TGTGCCAGCAGCTTAGGGTCCCTAGCCTCTGGGGCCAACGTCCTGACTTTC.

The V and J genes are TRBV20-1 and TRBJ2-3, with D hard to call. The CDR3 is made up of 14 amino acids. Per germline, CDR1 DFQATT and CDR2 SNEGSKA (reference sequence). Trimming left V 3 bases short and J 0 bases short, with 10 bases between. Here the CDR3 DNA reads TGCAGTGCTAGGGGTCAGTTGAGCACAGATACGCAGTATTTT. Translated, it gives CSARGQLSTDTQYF.

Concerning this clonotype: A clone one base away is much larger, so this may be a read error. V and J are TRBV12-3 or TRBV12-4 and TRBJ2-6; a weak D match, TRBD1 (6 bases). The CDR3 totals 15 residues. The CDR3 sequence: CASSLGASEANVLTF. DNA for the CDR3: TGTGCCAGCAGTTTGGGGGCCTCTGAGGCCAACGTCCTGACTTTC.

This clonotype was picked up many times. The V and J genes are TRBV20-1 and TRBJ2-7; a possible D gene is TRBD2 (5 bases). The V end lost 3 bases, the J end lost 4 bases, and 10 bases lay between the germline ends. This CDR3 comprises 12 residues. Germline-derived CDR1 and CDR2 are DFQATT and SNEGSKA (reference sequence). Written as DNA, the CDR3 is TGCAGTGCTAGGGAGTCGGGGTACGAGCAGTACTTC. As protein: CSARESGYEQYF.

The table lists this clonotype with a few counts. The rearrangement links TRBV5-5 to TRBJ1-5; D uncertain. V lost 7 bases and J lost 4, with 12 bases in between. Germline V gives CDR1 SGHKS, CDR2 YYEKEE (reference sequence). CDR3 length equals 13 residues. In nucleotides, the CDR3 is TGTGCCAGCCCCCGGAAGGGTAATCAGCCCCAGCATTTT. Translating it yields CASPRKGNQPQHF.